The TCR beta chain described here comes from a study of Ad26.COV2.S vaccination and SARS-CoV-2 variants. Stated treatment: roughly 20 received Ad26.COV2.S at low or high dose, single or two shots; a few received placebo; per-sample allocation not given. Day 63 after the first vaccine or placebo injection was the time point for sampling. The CDR3 covers 17 residues. The germline gives CDR1 LGHDT, CDR2 YNNKEL (reference sequence). Trimming removed 0 bases at V and 2 bases at J, with 16 bases between. Clones were read by immunoSEQ multiplex PCR, and TCRdb kept only the in-frame ones, dropping some. The sample yields 300,000 to 350,000 clones, around 89% seen once.

The TCR originated in a person between 18 and 65 years old who received the Ad26.COV2.S COVID-19 vaccine or a placebo. Here the sequenced sample was peripheral blood, taken in a trial of Ad26.COV2.S vaccine versus placebo. V usage is TRBV3-1 (or the pseudogene TRBV3-2) and J usage is TRBJ2-5; maybe TRBD1 (6 bases). CDR3 region: CASSQDLIGQSQETQYF. CDR3 coding DNA: TGTGCCAGCAGCCAAGATCTCATAGGACAGTCTCAAGAGACCCAGTACTTC.